A selection of T cell receptor beta chains follows, all from one sample in a study of cytomegalovirus exposure and HLA in healthy donors. Sequenced by immunoSEQ multiplex PCR; TCRdb stores in-frame clones only, minus some. The repertoire holds fewer than 200,000 clones, with around 80% as singletons. Sequencing was done on a sample of PBMCs. The receptor set was obtained from a female donor in good health and CMV-seronegative. Each CDR3 is given with its conserved first and last residue. D genes are given only for firm matches. Expanded clones are given a class, and other clones once, few, many or no size at all.

V gene	J gene	D gene	clone size	CDR3 DNA	CDR3 protein
TRBV9	TRBJ1-2	.	.	TGTGCCAGCAGCGTAGGTTGGGGAATCGGAGGAGGTGGCTACACCTTC	CASSVGWGIGGGGYTF
TRBV6-1	TRBJ1-4	TRBD1	.	TGTGCCAGCAGTGAATTTCCCCCGGGACAGCCAAATAATGAAAAACTGTTTTTT	CASSEFPPGQPNNEKLFF
TRBV9	TRBJ2-3	TRBD2	.	TGTGCCAGCAGCGTAAATGACGGGAGGGCCGCAGATACGCAGTATTTT	CASSVNDGRAADTQYF
TRBV5-1	TRBJ1-2	.	.	TGCGCCAGCAGCTTGGAGTTTGGCGGCTACACCTTC	CASSLEFGGYTF
TRBV11-2	TRBJ2-7	.	.	TGTGCCAGCAGCTTAGAAAGGACAGTATACGAGCAGTACTTC	CASSLERTVYEQYF
TRBV6-1	TRBJ2-2	TRBD1	.	TGTGCCAGCAGGGACAGGGGTTGGGCCGGGGAGCTGTTTTTT	CASRDRGWAGELFF
TRBV5-1	TRBJ2-3	TRBD1	few	TGCGCCAGCAGCCACGGACAGGGAGGCACAGATACGCAGTATTTT	CASSHGQGGTDTQYF
TRBV6-1	TRBJ2-7	.	.	TGTGCCAGCAGTAGATACGAGCAGTACTTC	CASSRYEQYF
TRBV25-1	TRBJ1-5	.	.	TGTGCCAGCAGTTTTGGCCCGCTCAATCAGCCCCAGCATTTT	CASSFGPLNQPQHF
TRBV5-1	TRBJ2-1	TRBD1	.	TGCGCCAGCAGGTTGTTTTCGGGACAGGGGGAATACAATGAGCAGTTCTTC	CASRLFSGQGEYNEQFF
TRBV9	TRBJ2-7	TRBD2	.	TGTGCCAGCAGCCCTCAATGGGCGGGGGAGTACGAGCAGTACTTC	CASSPQWAGEYEQYF
TRBV2	TRBJ2-3	TRBD1	.	TGTGCCAGCACCCATCCCAGGACAGGGCCCACAGATACGCAGTATTTT	CASTHPRTGPTDTQYF
TRBV9	TRBJ2-3	TRBD1	.	TGTGCCAGCAGCTTAGGACAGGTGAGCCAAGATACGCAGTATTTT	CASSLGQVSQDTQYF
TRBV5-4	TRBJ1-6	.	.	TGTGCCAGCAGCCCCGGGACGGGGGAATATTCACCCCTCCACTTT	CASSPGTGEYSPLHF
TRBV5-4	TRBJ1-4	TRBD1	.	TGTGCCAGCAGCCCTGACAGGGGAGGGGAAAAACTGTTTTTT	CASSPDRGGEKLFF
TRBV9	TRBJ2-3	TRBD2	.	TGTGCCAGCAGCGTGACTAGCGGGAGCACAGATACGCAGTATTTT	CASSVTSGSTDTQYF
TRBV30	TRBJ2-7	TRBD2	.	TGTGCCTTGGGCCCCGGGGGGAGCTTTCCCTACGAGCAGTACTTC	CALGPGGSFPYEQYF
TRBV6-1	TRBJ2-7	TRBD1	.	TGTGCCAGCGAGGGGGCTAACTCCTACGAGCAGTACTTC	CASEGANSYEQYF
TRBV7-6	TRBJ2-1	TRBD2	.	TGTGCCAGCAGCTTAGGGGTGCGGGAGTATCACAATGAGCAGTTCTTC	CASSLGVREYHNEQFF
TRBV28	TRBJ1-5	TRBD1	.	TGTGCCAGCAGTTACGACAGGGGGCGAAATCAGCCCCAGCATTTT	CASSYDRGRNQPQHF
TRBV4-3	TRBJ2-2	TRBD2	.	TGCGCCAGCAGCCAAGACGGGGGGTTCGGCGGGGAGCTGTTTTTT	CASSQDGGFGGELFF
TRBV19	TRBJ2-3	.	.	TGTGCCAGTAGTATACAGGGGAGCACAGATACGCAGTATTTT	CASSIQGSTDTQYF
TRBV7-9	TRBJ2-3	TRBD1	.	TGTGCCAGCAGCTTTCCTGGGACAGGGCCGTATTTT	CASSFPGTGPYF
TRBV27	TRBJ1-4	TRBD1	.	TGTGCCAGCAGTCACCAGGGGGGAAATGAAAAACTGTTTTTT	CASSHQGGNEKLFF
TRBV27	TRBJ1-5	.	.	TGTGCCAGCAGTGGCTTTGGTTTTGATCAGCCCCAGCATTTT	CASSGFGFDQPQHF
TRBV5-4	TRBJ2-5	.	.	TGTGCCAGCAGCCCCCTTCAAGAGACCCAGTACTTC	CASSPLQETQYF
TRBV5-8	TRBJ1-1	TRBD1	few	TGTGCCAGCAGCAGAAACAGGGGTGAAGCTTTCTTT	CASSRNRGEAFF
TRBV4-1	TRBJ2-2	.	once	TGCGCCAGCAGCCAAGAGACGGGGTTTGGGGAGCTGTTTTTT	CASSQETGFGELFF
TRBV2	TRBJ1-1	.	.	TGTGCCAGCAACCCAGGGCTGAACACTGAAGCTTTCTTT	CASNPGLNTEAFF
TRBV29-1	TRBJ2-7	TRBD1	once	TGCAGCGTTGTCTCCCGGGGGACAGGGAGCTCCTACGAGCAGTACTTC	CSVVSRGTGSSYEQYF
TRBV5-6	TRBJ2-7	TRBD1	.	TGTGCCAGCAGCTACCGGGACAGGGCCTACGAGCAGTACTTC	CASSYRDRAYEQYF
TRBV7-9	TRBJ2-3	.	.	TGTGCCAGCAGCTTATACGAAGCGGCAGATACGCAGTATTTT	CASSLYEAADTQYF
TRBV25-1	TRBJ2-7	TRBD1	few	TGTGCCAGCAGTGACCCGGGACAGAGCTACGAGCAGTACTTC	CASSDPGQSYEQYF